This record concerns one T cell receptor beta chain sequence. Antigen: not known. This sample was taken from a study of vaccination and CD4 T cells after COVID-19. Trimming removed 1 base from V and 1 base from J, with 16 bases in between. The CDR3 extends over 17 amino acids. The germline V gene encodes CDR1 LNHDA and CDR2 SQIVND (reference sequence). Specified treatment: approximately 11-day PBMC culture with coronavirus spike peptide pools or control peptides (ViraFEST assay). Approximately 2 million PBMCs were grown per well alongside 9 to 10 IU/ml IL-2 and about 9.3 ug/ml peptide pools. Cultured CD4+ T cells had their DNA profiled by the Oncomine TCR Beta short-read assay. TCRdb analysed the PCR reads with MiXCR anew, one entry per CDR3 protein. This sample carries about 16,000 distinct CDR3 sequences, approximately 57% of them seen once, and the ten largest clones take roughly 10%.

The receptor was derived from a human donor who had recovered from COVID-19. V and J are TRBV19 and TRBJ1-1; TRBD1 is a possible D gene (5 bases). The material sequenced was CD4+ T cells from blood, cultured in vitro. The chain's CDR3 is CASSIGPTTGGNTEAFF. The DNA of the CDR3 is TGTGCCAGTAGTATAGGACCGACCACAGGAGGGAACACTGAAGCTTTCTTT. The whole variable domain, filled in from reference TRBV19 and TRBJ1-1, reads DGGITQSPKYLFRKEGQNVTLSCEQNLNHDAMYWYRQDPGQGLRLIYYSQIVNDFQKGDIAEGYSVSREKKESFPLTVTSAQKNPTAFYLCASSIGPTTGGNTEAFFGQGTRLTVV.